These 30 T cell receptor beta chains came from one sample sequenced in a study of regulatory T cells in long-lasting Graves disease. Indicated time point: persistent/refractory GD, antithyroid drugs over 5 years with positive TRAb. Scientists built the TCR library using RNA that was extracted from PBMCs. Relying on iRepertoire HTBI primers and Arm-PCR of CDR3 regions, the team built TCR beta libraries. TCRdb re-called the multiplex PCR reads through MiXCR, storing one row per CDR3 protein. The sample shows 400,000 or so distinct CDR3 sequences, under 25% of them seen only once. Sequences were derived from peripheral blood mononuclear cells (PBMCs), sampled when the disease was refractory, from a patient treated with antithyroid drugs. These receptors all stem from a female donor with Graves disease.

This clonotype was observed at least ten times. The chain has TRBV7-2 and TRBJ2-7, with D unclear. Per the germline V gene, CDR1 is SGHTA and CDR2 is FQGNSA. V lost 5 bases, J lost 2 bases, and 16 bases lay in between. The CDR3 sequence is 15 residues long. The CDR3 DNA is TGTGCCAGCAGCGTGATAAGCGTACTCGCCTACGAGCAGTACTTC. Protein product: CASSVISVLAYEQYF.

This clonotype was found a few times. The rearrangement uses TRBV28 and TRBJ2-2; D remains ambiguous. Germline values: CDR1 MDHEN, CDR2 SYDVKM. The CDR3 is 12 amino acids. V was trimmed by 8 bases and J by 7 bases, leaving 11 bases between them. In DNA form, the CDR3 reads TGTGCCAGCTTCACCCACATCGGGGAGCTGTTTTTT. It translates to CASFTHIGELFF.

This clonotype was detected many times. CDR3 loop: CASSPIAGSHYEQYF. CDR3 in DNA: TGTGCCAGCAGTCCTATAGCGGGATCTCATTACGAGCAGTACTTC. The chain carries TRBV7-2 and TRBJ2-7; 8 nucleotides line up with TRBD2. There are 15 residues in the CDR3. From germline, CDR1 is SGHTA and CDR2 FQGNSA. The trim removed 6 bases at V and 4 bases at J, leaving 11 bases unmatched.

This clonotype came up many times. The CDR3 DNA sequence: TGTGCCAGCAGTTACTTTCCAGGGGGTGGAATTAATGAAAAACTGTTTTTT. Encoded protein: CASSYFPGGGINEKLFF. The chain links TRBV6-2 or TRBV6-3 to TRBJ1-4, with 7 bases that match TRBD1. Trimming removed 1 base from V and 4 bases from J; junction bases left unmatched: 9. Germline V gene data show CDR1 as MNHEY and CDR2 as SVGEGT. The CDR3 is 17 amino acids.

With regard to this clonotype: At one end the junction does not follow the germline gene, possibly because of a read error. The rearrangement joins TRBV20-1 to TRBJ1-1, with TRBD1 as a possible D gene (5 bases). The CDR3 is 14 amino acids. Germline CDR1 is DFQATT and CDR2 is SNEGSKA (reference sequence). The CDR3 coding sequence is TGCAGTACTAGCAGGATGGGGCAGAACACTGAAGCTTTCTTT. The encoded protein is CSTSRMGQNTEAFF.

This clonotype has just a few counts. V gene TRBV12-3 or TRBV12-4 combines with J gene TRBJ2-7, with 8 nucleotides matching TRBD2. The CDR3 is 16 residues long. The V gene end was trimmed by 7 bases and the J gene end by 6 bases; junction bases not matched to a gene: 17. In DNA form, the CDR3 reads TGTGCCAGCACCGGGGGGGCCGGGGGGGGGCTCTTCGAGCAGTACTTC. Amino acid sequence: CASTGGAGGGLFEQYF.

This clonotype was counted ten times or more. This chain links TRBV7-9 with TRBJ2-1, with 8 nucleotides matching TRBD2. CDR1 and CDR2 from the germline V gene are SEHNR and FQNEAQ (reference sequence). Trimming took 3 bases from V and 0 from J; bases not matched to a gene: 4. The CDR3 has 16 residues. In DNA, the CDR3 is TGTGCCAGCAGCTTGAAGCGGGGGAGCTCCTACAATGAGCAGTTCTTC. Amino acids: CASSLKRGSSYNEQFF.

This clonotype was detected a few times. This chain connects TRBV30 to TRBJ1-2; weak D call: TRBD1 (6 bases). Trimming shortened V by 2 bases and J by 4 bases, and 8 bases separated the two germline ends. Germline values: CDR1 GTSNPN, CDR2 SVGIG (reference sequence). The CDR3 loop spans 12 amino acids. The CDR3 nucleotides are TGTGCCTGGAGTCGGGACACCTATGGCTACACCTTC. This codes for CAWSRDTYGYTF.

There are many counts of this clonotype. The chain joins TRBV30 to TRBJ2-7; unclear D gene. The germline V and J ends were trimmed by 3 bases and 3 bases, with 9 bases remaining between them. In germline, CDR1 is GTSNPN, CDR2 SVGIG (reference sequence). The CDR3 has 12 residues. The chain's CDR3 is CAWSATFYEQYF. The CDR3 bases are TGTGCCTGGAGCGCTACCTTCTACGAGCAGTACTTC. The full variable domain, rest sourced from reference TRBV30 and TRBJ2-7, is SQTIHQWPATLVQPVGSPLSLECTVEGTSNPNLYWYRQAAGRGLQLLFYSVGIGQISSEVPQNLSASRPQDRQFILSSKKLLLSDSGFYLCAWSATFYEQYFGPGTRLTVT.

CDR3 sequence: CASSRGLAGVRSTGELFF. DNA for the CDR3: TGTGCCAGTAGCCGGGGGTTAGCGGGAGTCCGGAGCACCGGGGAGCTGTTTTTT. The rearrangement joins TRBV19 to TRBJ2-2; 9 nucleotides line up with TRBD2. This CDR3 spans 18 amino acids. Germline CDR1 reads LNHDA; CDR2 reads SQIVND (reference sequence). V shed 6 bases and J 4 bases; nucleotides not matched to a gene: 15.

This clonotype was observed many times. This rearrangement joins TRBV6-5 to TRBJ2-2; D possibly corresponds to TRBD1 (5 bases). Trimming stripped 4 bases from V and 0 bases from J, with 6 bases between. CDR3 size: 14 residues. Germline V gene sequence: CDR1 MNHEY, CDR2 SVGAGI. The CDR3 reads CASSWGSNTGELFF. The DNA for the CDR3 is TGTGCCAGCAGTTGGGGCTCGAACACCGGGGAGCTGTTTTTT.

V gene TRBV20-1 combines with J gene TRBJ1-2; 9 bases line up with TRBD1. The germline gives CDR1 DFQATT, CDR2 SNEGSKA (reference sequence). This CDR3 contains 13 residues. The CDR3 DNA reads TGCAGCGCGGCGACAGGGGGTAACTATGGCTACACCTTC. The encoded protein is CSAATGGNYGYTF.

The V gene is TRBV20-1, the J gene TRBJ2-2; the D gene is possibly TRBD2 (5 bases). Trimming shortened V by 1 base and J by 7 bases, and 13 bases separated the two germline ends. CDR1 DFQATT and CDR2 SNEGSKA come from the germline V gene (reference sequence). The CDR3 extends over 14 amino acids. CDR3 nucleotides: TGCAGTGCTAGAGCTAGCCCGTTACGCGGGGAGCTGTTTTTT. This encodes CSARASPLRGELFF.

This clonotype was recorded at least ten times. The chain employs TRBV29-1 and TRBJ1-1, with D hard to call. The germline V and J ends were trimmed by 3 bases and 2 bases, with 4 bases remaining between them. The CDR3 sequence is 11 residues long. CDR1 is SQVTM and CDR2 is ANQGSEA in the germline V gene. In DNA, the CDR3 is TGCAGCGTTGAGAGTAACACTGAAGCTTTCTTT. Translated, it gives CSVESNTEAFF. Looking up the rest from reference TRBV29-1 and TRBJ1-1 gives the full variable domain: SAVISQKPSRDICQRGTSLTIQCQVDSQVTMMFWYRQQPGQSLTLIATANQGSEATYESGFVIDKFPISRPNLTFSTLTVSNMSPEDSSIYLCSVESNTEAFFGQGTRLTVV.

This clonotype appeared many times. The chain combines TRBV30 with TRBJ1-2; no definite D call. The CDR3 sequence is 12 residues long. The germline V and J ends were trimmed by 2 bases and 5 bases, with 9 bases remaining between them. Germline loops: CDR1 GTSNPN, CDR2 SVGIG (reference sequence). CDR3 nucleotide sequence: TGTGCCTGGAGTAGGCAGAGGTATGGCTACACCTTC. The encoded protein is CAWSRQRYGYTF.

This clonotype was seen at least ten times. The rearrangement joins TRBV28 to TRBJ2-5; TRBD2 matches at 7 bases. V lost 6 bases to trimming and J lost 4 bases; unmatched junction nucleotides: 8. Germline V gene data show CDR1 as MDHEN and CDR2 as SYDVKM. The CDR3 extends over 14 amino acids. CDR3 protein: CASSWEGLSETQYF. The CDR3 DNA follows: TGTGCCAGCAGCTGGGAGGGGTTGTCAGAGACCCAGTACTTC.

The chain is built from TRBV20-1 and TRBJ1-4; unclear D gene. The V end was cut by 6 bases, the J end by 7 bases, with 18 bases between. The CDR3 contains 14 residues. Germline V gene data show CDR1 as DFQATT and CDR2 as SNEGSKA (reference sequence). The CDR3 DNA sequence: TGCAGTGCCCAGTCTGGGGATTCCGGTGAAAAACTGTTTTTT. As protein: CSAQSGDSGEKLFF.

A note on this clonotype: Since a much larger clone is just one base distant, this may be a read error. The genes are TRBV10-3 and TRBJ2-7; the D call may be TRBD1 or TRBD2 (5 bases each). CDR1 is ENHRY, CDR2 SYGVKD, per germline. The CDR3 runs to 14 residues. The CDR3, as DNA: TGTGCCACCAGTGATGGGAGACAGAATTACGAGCAGTACTTC. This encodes CATSDGRQNYEQYF.

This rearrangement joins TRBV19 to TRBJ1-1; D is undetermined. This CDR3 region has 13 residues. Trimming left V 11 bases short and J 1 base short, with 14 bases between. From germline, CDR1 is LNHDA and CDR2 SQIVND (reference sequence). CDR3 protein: CAGNAARNTEAFF. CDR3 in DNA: TGTGCCGGTAATGCTGCCCGGAACACTGAAGCTTTCTTT.

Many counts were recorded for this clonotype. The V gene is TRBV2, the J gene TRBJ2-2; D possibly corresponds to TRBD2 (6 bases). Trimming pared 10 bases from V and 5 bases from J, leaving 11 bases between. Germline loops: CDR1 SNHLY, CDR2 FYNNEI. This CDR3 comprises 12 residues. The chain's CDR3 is CAKEGRTGELFF. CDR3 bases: TGTGCCAAGGAGGGCCGAACCGGGGAGCTGTTTTTT. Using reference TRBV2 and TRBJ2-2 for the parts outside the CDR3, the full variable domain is EPEVTQTPSHQVTQMGQEVILRCVPISNHLYFYWYRQILGQKVEFLVSFYNNEISEKSEIFDDQFSVERPDGSNFTLKIRSTKLEDSAMYFCAKEGRTGELFFGEGSRLTVL.

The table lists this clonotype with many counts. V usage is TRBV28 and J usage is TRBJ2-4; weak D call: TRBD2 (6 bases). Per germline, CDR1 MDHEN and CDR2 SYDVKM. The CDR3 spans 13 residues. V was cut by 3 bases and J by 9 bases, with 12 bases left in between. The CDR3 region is CASSFAAGGIQYF. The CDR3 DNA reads TGTGCCAGCAGTTTTGCGGCCGGGGGCATTCAGTACTTC.

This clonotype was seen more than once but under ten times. The CDR3 region has the DNA TGCAGCGTGAACAGGGGCAACTCCTACGAGCAGTACTTC. Translation: CSVNRGNSYEQYF. This sequence joins TRBV29-1 and TRBJ2-7; 7 nucleotides agree with TRBD1. The CDR3 is 13 residues long. Germline loops: CDR1 SQVTM, CDR2 ANQGSEA. Unmatched junction bases numbered 5, after V lost 6 bases and J lost 0 bases.

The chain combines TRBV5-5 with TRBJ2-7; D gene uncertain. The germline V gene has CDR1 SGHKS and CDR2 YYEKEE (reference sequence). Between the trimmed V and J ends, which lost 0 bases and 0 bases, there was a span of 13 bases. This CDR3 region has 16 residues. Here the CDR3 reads CASSLDQQSNSYEQYF. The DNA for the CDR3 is TGTGCCAGCAGCTTGGACCAACAGTCGAACTCCTACGAGCAGTACTTC.

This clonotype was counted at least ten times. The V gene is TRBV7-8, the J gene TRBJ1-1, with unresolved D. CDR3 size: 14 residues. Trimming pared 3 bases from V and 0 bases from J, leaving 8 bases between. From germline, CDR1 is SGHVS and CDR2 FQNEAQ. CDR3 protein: CASSFGWMNTEAFF. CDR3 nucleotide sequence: TGTGCCAGCAGCTTTGGGTGGATGAACACTGAAGCTTTCTTT.

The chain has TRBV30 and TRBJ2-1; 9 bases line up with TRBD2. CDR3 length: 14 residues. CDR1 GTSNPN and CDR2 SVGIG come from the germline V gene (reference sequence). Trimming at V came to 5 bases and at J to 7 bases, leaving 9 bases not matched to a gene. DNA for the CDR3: TGTGCCTGGGCTAGCGGGACGGTGGGGAATGAGCAGTTCTTC. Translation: CAWASGTVGNEQFF.

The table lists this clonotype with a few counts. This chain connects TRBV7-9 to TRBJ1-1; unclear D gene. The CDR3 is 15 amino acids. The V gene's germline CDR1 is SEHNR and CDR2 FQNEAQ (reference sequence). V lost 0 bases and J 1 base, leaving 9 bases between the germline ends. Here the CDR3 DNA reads TGTGCCAGCAGCTTAGCATTATCGGAGAACACTGAAGCTTTCTTT. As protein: CASSLALSENTEAFF.

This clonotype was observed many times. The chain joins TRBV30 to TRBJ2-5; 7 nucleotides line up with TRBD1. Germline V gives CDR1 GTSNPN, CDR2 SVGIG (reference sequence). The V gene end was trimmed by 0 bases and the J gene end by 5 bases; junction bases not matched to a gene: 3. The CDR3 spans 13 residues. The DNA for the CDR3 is TGTGCCTGGAGTGTAGGACAGGCCGAGACCCAGTACTTC. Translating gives CAWSVGQAETQYF.

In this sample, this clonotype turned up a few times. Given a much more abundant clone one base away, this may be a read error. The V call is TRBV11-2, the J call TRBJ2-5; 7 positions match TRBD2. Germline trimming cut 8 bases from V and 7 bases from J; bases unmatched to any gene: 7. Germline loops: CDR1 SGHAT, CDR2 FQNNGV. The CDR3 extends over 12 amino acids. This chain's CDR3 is CASSGGVGTQYF. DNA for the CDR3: TGTGCCAGCTCGGGGGGTGTGGGGACCCAGTACTTC.

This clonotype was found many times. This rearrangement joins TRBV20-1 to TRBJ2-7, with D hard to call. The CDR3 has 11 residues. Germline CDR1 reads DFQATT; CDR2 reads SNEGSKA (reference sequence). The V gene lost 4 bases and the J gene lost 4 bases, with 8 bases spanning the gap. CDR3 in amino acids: CSATTEYEQYF. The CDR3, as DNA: TGCAGTGCTACGACCGAATACGAGCAGTACTTC.

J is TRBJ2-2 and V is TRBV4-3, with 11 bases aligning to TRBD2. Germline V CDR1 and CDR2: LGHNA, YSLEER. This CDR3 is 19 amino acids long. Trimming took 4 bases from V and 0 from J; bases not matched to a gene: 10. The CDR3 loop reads CASSPLSGTSGPNTGELFF. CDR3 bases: TGCGCCAGCAGCCCTCTTTCGGGGACTAGCGGACCGAACACCGGGGAGCTGTTTTTT.